This T cell receptor beta chain is drawn from a study of blood T cell repertoires in COVID-19. In the study overall: COVID-19 samples collected from the United States, Italy and Spain covered acute and convalescent phases. T cells, B-cell-depleted T cells, or PBMCs supplied cDNA or gDNA.

Authors' methods: Nucleated cell number was recorded as an estimate derived from reference gene primer amplification. Clones were read by immunoSEQ multiplex PCR, and TCRdb kept only the in-frame ones, dropping some. From that table come the V and J calls and clone size; the DNA was used to work out D and trimming. Here the sample spans fewer than 50,000 clones, roughly 80% being singletons. The specimen sequenced was peripheral blood. The receptor was derived from a man aged 50 to 60 with active COVID-19.

CDR3 DNA sequence: TGTGCCAGCAGCTTGGGGACAATTGAAAAACTGTTTTTT. Protein product: CASSLGTIEKLFF. The chain combines TRBV7-8 with TRBJ1-4; TRBD1 is a possible D gene (6 bases). CDR1 is SGHVS, CDR2 FQNEAQ, per germline. With 3 bases removed from V and 7 bases from J, the gap between germline ends came to 9 bases. The CDR3 contains 13 residues.